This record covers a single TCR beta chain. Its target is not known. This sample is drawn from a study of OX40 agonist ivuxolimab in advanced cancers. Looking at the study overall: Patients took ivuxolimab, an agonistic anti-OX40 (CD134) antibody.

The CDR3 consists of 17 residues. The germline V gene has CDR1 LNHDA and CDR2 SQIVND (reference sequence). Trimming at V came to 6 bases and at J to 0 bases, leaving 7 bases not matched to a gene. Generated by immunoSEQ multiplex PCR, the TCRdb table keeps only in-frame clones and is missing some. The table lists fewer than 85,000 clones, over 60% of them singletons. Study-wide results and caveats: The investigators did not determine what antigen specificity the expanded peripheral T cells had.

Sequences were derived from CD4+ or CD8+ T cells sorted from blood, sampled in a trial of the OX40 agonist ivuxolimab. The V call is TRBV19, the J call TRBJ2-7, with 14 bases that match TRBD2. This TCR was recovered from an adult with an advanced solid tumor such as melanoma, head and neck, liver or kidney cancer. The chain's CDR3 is CASRPGTSGSSSYEQYF. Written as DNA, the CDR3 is TGTGCCAGTAGGCCTGGGACTAGCGGGAGTAGCTCCTACGAGCAGTACTTC.